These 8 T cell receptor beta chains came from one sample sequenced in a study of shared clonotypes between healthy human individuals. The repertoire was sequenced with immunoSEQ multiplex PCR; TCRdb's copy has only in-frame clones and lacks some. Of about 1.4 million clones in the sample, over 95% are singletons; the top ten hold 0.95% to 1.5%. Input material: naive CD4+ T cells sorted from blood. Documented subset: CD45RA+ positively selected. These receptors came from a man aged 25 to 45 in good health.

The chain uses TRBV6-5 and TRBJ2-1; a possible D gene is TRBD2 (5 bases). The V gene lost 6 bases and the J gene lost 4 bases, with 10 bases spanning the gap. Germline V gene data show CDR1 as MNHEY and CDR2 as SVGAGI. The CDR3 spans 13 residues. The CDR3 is CASRNGEYNEQFF. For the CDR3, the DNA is TGTGCCAGCAGGAACGGGGAATACAATGAGCAGTTCTTC.

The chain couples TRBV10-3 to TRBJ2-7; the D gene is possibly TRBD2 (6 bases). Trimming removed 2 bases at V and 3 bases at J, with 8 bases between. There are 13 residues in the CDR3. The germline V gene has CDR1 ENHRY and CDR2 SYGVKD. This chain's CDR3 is CAISEPGLYEQYF. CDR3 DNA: TGTGCCATCAGTGAGCCGGGACTCTACGAGCAGTACTTC.

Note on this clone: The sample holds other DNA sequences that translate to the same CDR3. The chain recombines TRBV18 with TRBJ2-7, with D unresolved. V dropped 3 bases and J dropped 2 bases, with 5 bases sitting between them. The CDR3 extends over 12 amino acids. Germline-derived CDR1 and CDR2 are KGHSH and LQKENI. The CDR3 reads CASSPETYEQYF. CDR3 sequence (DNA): TGTGCCAGCTCACCTGAAACCTACGAGCAGTACTTC. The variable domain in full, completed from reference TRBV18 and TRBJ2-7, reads NAGVMQNPRHLVRRRGQEARLRCSPMKGHSHVYWYRQLPEEGLKFMVYLQKENIIDESGMPKERFSAEFPKEGPSILRIQQVVRGDSAAYFCASSPETYEQYFGPGTRLTVT.

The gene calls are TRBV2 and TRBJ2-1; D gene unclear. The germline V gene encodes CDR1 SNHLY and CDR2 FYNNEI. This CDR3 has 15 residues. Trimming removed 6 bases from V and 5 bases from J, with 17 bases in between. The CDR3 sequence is CASSAHGVRNNEQFF. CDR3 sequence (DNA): TGTGCCAGCAGCGCGCATGGGGTCCGTAACAATGAGCAGTTCTTC. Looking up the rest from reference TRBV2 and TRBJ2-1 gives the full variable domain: EPEVTQTPSHQVTQMGQEVILRCVPISNHLYFYWYRQILGQKVEFLVSFYNNEISEKSEIFDDQFSVERPDGSNFTLKIRSTKLEDSAMYFCASSAHGVRNNEQFFGPGTRLTVL.

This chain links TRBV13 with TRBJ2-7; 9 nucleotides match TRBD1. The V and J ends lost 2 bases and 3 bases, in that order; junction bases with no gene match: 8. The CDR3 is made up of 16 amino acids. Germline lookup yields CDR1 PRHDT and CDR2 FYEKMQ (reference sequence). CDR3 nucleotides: TGTGCCAGCAGCTTATACGCTAAGGACAGGGGCTACGAGCAGTACTTC. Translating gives CASSLYAKDRGYEQYF.

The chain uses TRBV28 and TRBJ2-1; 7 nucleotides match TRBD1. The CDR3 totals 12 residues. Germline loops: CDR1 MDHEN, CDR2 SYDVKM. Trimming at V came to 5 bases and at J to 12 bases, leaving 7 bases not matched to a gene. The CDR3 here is CASSLRDSAQFF. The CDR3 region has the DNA TGTGCCAGCAGTCTCCGGGACAGCGCGCAGTTCTTC.

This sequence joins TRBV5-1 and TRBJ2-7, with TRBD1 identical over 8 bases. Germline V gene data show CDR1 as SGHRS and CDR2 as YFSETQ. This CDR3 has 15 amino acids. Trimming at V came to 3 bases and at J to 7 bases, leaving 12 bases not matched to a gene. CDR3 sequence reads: CASSWGVTGGGEQYF. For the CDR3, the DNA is TGCGCCAGCAGCTGGGGCGTAACAGGGGGTGGGGAGCAGTACTTC.

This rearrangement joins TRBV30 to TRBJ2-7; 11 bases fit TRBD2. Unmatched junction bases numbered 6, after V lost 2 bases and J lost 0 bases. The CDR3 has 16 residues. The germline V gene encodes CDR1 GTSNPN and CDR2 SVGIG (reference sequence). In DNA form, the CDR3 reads TGTGCCTGGAGTCGGACTAGCGGGCAGCTCTCCTACGAGCAGTACTTC. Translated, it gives CAWSRTSGQLSYEQYF.